This T cell receptor beta chain appears in the sequencing data of a study of blood T cell repertoires in COVID-19. About the research overall: Samples representing acute and convalescent COVID-19 were sourced from the United States, Italy and Spain. The cDNA or gDNA used as material had been derived from T cells, B-cell-depleted T cells, or PBMCs.

This clone has just a few counts. V gave up 1 base and J gave up 8 bases, with 12 bases separating them. Germline values: CDR1 MDHEN, CDR2 SYDVKM. This CDR3 spans 15 amino acids. In the original workflow: Amplification with reference gene primers provided the estimates of nucleated cell counts. Assay used: immunoSEQ multiplex PCR; TCRdb lists only in-frame clones, some missing. V, J and clone size were drawn from that table, and D and trimming were deduced from the DNA. The table shows around 150,000 clones, with about four fifths occurring only once. The chain carries TRBV28 and TRBJ1-6; maybe TRBD1 (6 bases). The sample taken for sequencing was peripheral blood. This receptor was obtained from a woman over 75 with acute or convalescent COVID-19. The DNA of the CDR3 is TGTGCCAGCAGTTTATTTGACAGGCCCCATTCACCCCTCCACTTT. It specifies CASSLFDRPHSPLHF.